The subject of this entry is one TCR beta chain. Its antigen is still unknown. Base qualities are not provided; no much larger clone lies one nucleotide away. The data were taken from a study of T cells in narcolepsy (dated 2018 in TCRdb). About the full investigation: Patients with narcolepsy type 1 or type 2 (NT1, NT2) and healthy control donors were enrolled in the study. To look for autoreactive T cells in narcolepsy patients that target self-antigens of hypocretin neurons (hypocretin, TRIB2), the study used TCR Vbeta sequencing to follow clonotypes in blood and CSF.

The germline V gene sets CDR1 to MNHEY and CDR2 to SVGAGI. The CDR3, cysteine through phenylalanine, is 14 amino acids long. Just the 42-base CDR3 DNA is kept, in frame starting at base 1. Trimming costs V 6 bases and J 1 base, and their ends lie 12 bases apart. The library relied on the immunoSEQ multiplex PCR assay. TCRdb took over this immuneACCESS table, retaining in-frame rearrangements with V and J assigned. Such tables are incomplete; in checked studies, under half of the missing clones stem from an unresolved V gene, and the remainder is unexplained. Across this sample there are around 30,000 clones, with around 83% seen only once. The ten largest clonotypes hold roughly 0.9% of the sample. What the authors observed across the whole study: According to the report, autoreactive clonotypes were detected serially in the blood of the same patients and of different patients, but not in healthy controls. HCRT-specific and TRIB2-specific autoreactive clonotypes were highlighted in plots that compared CD4+ T cell clonotypes in CSF versus blood from the same patient. Patients and controls had comparable numbers of sequenced blood memory CD4+ clonotypes, averaging about 37,000 and 33,000, respectively. Certain blood memory CD4+ repertoires from patients and controls had no sequences that matched autoreactive T cell clones.

For TCR Vbeta sequencing, memory CD4+ T cells were sorted ex vivo from the peripheral blood of both healthy controls and narcolepsy patients. The TCR originated in a human donor with narcolepsy. Sequenced sample: CD45RA- memory CD4+ T cells from PBMCs. The cell subset or site label for this specimen denotes: memory T cells sorted ex vivo from peripheral blood. Recombination linked TRBV6-5 to TRBJ1-1, and possibly TRBD1, on 5 matching bases. The bases read TGTGCCAGCAGGGGACCGACAGAGAACACTGAAGCTTTCTTT. Its translation is CASRGPTENTEAFF.